One and the same sample provided the 12 T cell receptor beta chains below, sequenced in a study of blood T cell repertoires in COVID-19. Measured with immunoSEQ multiplex PCR; TCRdb has only the in-frame clones, and not every one. The sample records some 130,000 clones, around nine tenths being singletons. Sequences were obtained from peripheral blood. The receptors here all came from a woman in her 70s with COVID-19, enrolled during active disease.

This clone was found once. The gene calls are TRBV10-3 and TRBJ1-5, with 7 positions matching TRBD1. Looked up from germline, CDR1 is ENHRY and CDR2 is SYGVKD. The junction had 5 bases not matched to a gene; V was cut back by 5 bases and J by 4 bases. The CDR3 spans 14 residues. CDR3 loop: CAISRGTENQPQHF. CDR3 sequence (DNA): TGTGCCATCAGTAGGGGGACAGAAAATCAGCCCCAGCATTTT.

The chain carries TRBV28 and TRBJ2-7, with D possibly TRBD2 on 7 matching bases. Germline V gives CDR1 MDHEN, CDR2 SYDVKM. CDR3 length: 15 residues. Trimming cost V 8 bases and J 2 bases, with 19 bases left between them. CDR3 in DNA: TGTGCCAGCCTCACCCGGGAGGCAGGGGCCTACGAGCAGTACTTC. Amino acid sequence: CASLTREAGAYEQYF.

This clone showed up just a few times. CDR3 residues: CASSLAGTAGNTIYF. Written as DNA, the CDR3 is TGCGCCAGCAGCTTGGCGGGGACAGCTGGAAACACCATATATTTT. The rearrangement uses TRBV5-1 and TRBJ1-3, with TRBD1 matching over 7 bases. In germline, CDR1 is SGHRS, CDR2 YFSETQ. The CDR3 covers 15 residues. The trim removed 0 bases at V and 2 bases at J, leaving 2 bases unmatched.

This clone was counted once. The chain has TRBV19 and TRBJ2-5, with TRBD2 identical over 8 bases. The germline V gene has CDR1 LNHDA and CDR2 SQIVND (reference sequence). The CDR3 runs to 13 residues. The trim removed 7 bases at V and 7 bases at J, leaving 8 bases unmatched. For the CDR3, the DNA is TGTGCCAGTATAGGGCCCAGCGGGAGGACCCAGTACTTC. Its protein is CASIGPSGRTQYF. The full variable domain, completed using reference TRBV19 and TRBJ2-5, is DGGITQSPKYLFRKEGQNVTLSCEQNLNHDAMYWYRQDPGQGLRLIYYSQIVNDFQKGDIAEGYSVSREKKESFPLTVTSAQKNPTAFYLCASIGPSGRTQYFGPGTRLLVL.

The chain employs TRBV5-4 and TRBJ2-3; maybe TRBD2 (6 bases). The V end was cut by 0 bases, the J end by 0 bases, with 11 bases between. This CDR3 region has 16 residues. Germline assignment: CDR1 SGHNT and CDR2 YYREEE (reference sequence). CDR3 protein: CASSLDLATSTDTQYF. CDR3 DNA sequence: TGTGCCAGCAGCTTGGATCTAGCGACTAGCACAGATACGCAGTATTTT.

This clone was picked up a small number of times. The chain joins TRBV2 to TRBJ1-4, with D maybe TRBD1 (6 bases). The CDR3 is made up of 13 amino acids. Germline V gives CDR1 SNHLY, CDR2 FYNNEI. V gave up 7 bases and J gave up 5 bases, with 11 bases separating them. CDR3 amino acids: CASTDRRNEKLFF. Written as DNA, the CDR3 is TGTGCCAGCACGGACAGAAGGAATGAAAAACTGTTTTTT.

The gene calls are TRBV6-5 and TRBJ1-4; D is unclear. The germline CDR1 and CDR2 sequences are MNHEY and SVGAGI. The CDR3 length is 14 residues. V was clipped by 6 bases and J by 3 bases, with 11 bases between them. The CDR3 loop is CASRKERANEKLFF. DNA for the CDR3: TGTGCCAGCAGAAAGGAGCGGGCTAATGAAAAACTGTTTTTT.

V gene TRBV3-1 (or the pseudogene TRBV3-2) combines with J gene TRBJ2-7; a possible D gene is TRBD1 (6 bases). Per germline, CDR1 LGHDT and CDR2 YNNKEL (reference sequence). Deletions cut 3 bases from V and 3 bases from J, with 15 bases between. This CDR3 has 15 amino acids. The CDR3 DNA is TGTGCCAGCAGCCAGTCTGGCGCAGGGGTCTACGAGCAGTACTTC. This sequence encodes CASSQSGAGVYEQYF.

The rearrangement links TRBV10-3 to TRBJ2-7; D is unclear. Germline loops: CDR1 ENHRY, CDR2 SYGVKD. This CDR3 is 11 amino acids long. V dropped 6 bases and J dropped 5 bases, with 8 bases sitting between them. The CDR3 region is CAIRGVDEQYF. The CDR3 bases are TGTGCCATCAGGGGCGTGGACGAGCAGTACTTC.

J is TRBJ2-3 and V is TRBV24-1; TRBD1 is a possible D gene (5 bases). This CDR3 has 16 amino acids. Trimming took off 4 bases at V and 3 bases at J, with 16 bases between the two ends. Germline assignment: CDR1 KGHDR and CDR2 SFDVKD. CDR3 DNA sequence: TGTGCCACCAGTGACACACCAGGGAACCGGACAGATACGCAGTATTTT. It yields the protein CATSDTPGNRTDTQYF.

The chain recombines TRBV28 with TRBJ1-5; D uncertain. Trimming pared 7 bases from V and 2 bases from J, leaving 15 bases between. The CDR3 is 15 amino acids. CDR1 and CDR2 from the germline V gene are MDHEN and SYDVKM. The CDR3 spells CASTRRVSGNQPQHF. CDR3 in DNA: TGTGCCAGCACCCGGAGGGTAAGCGGCAATCAGCCCCAGCATTTT.

This chain links TRBV20-1 with TRBJ2-7; 7 bases fit TRBD1. The CDR3 consists of 12 residues. V shed 6 bases and J 4 bases; nucleotides not matched to a gene: 6. Germline CDR1 is DFQATT and CDR2 is SNEGSKA (reference sequence). CDR3 sequence reads: CSASSTGYEQYF. CDR3 DNA sequence: TGCAGTGCGAGTTCGACAGGGTACGAGCAGTACTTC.